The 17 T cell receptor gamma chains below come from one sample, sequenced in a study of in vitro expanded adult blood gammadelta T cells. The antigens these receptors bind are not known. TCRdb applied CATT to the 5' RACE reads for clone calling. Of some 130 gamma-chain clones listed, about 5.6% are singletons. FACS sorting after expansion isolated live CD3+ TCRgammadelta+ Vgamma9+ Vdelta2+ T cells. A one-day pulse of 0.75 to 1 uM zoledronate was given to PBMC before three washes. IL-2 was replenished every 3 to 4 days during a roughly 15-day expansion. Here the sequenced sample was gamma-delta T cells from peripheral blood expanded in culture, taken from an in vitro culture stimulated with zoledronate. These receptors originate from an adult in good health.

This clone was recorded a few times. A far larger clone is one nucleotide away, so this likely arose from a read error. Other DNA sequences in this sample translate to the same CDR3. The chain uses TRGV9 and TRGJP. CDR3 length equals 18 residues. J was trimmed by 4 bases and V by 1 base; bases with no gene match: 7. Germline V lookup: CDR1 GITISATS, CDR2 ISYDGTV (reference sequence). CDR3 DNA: TGTGCCTTGTGGGAGGTACTGTCTCAAGAGTTGGGCAAAAAAATCAAGGTATTT. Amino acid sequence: CALWEVLSQELGKKIKVF.

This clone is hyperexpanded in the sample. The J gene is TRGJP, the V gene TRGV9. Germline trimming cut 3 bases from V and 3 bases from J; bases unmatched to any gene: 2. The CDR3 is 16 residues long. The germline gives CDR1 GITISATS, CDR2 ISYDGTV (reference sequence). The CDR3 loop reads CALWETQELGKKIKVF. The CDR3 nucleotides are TGTGCCTTGTGGGAGACGCAAGAGTTGGGCAAAAAAATCAAGGTATTT.

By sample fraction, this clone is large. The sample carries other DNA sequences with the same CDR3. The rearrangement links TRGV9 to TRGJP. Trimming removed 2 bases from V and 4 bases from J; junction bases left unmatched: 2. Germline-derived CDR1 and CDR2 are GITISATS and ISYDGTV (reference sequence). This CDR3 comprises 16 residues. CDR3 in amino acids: CALWEDQELGKKIKVF. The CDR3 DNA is TGTGCCTTGTGGGAGGACCAAGAGTTGGGCAAAAAAATCAAGGTATTT.

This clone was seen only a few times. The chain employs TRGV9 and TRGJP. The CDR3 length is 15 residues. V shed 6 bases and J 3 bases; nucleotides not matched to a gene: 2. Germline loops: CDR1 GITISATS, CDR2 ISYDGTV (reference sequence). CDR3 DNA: TGTGCCTTGTGGCAGCAAGAGTTGGGCAAAAAAATCAAGGTATTT. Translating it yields CALWQQELGKKIKVF.

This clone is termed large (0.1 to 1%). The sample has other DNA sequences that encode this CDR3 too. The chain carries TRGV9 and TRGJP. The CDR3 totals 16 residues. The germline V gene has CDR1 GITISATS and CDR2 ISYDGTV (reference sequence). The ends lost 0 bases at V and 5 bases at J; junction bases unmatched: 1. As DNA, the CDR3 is TGTGCCTTGTGGGAGGTGGAAGAGTTGGGCAAAAAAATCAAGGTATTT. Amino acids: CALWEVEELGKKIKVF.

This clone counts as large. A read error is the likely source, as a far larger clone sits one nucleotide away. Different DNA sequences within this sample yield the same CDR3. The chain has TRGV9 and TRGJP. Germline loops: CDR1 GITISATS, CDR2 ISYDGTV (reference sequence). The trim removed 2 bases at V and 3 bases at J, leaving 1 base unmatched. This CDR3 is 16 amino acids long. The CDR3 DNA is TGTGCCTTGTGGGAGGCGCAAGAGTTGGGCAAAAAAATCAAGGTATTT. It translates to CALWEAQELGKKIKVF.

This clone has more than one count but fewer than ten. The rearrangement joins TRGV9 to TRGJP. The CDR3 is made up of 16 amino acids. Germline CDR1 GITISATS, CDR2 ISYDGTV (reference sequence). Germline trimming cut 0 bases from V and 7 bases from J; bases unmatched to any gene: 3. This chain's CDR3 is CALWEVIELGKKIKVF. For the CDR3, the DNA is TGTGCCTTGTGGGAGGTGATCGAGTTGGGCAAAAAAATCAAGGTATTT.

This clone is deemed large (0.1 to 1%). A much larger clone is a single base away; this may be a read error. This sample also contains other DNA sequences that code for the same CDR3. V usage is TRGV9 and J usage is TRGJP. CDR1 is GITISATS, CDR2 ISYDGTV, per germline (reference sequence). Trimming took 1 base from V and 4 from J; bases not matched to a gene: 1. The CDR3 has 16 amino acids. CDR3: CALWEVQELGKKIKVF. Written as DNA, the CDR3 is TGTGCCTTGTGGGAGGTTCAAGAGTTGGGCAAAAAAATCAAGGTATTT.

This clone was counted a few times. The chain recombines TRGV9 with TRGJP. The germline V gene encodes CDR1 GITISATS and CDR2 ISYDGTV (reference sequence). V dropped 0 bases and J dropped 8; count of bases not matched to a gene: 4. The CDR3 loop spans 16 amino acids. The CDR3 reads CALWEVRKLGKKIKVF. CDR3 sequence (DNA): TGTGCCTTGTGGGAGGTGAGGAAGTTGGGCAAAAAAATCAAGGTATTT.

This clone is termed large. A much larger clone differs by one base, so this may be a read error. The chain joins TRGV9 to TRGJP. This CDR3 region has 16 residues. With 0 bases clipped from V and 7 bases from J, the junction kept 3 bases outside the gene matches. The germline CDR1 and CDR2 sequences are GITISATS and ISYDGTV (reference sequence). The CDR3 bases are TGTGCCTTGTGGGAGGTGCACGAGTTGGGCAAAAAAATCAAGGTATTT. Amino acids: CALWEVHELGKKIKVF.

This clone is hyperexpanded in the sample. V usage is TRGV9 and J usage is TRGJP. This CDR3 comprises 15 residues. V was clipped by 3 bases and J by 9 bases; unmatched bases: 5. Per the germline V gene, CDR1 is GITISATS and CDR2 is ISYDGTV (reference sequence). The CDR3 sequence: CALWETRLGKKIKVF. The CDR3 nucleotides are TGTGCCTTGTGGGAGACGAGGTTGGGCAAAAAAATCAAGGTATTT.

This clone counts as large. This chain's CDR3 is CALWESTQELGKKIKVF. The CDR3 nucleotides read TGTGCCTTGTGGGAGAGCACGCAAGAGTTGGGCAAAAAAATCAAGGTATTT. V usage is TRGV9 and J usage is TRGJP. The CDR3 has 17 amino acids. V dropped 3 bases and J dropped 3; count of bases not matched to a gene: 5. CDR1 and CDR2 (germline): GITISATS, ISYDGTV (reference sequence).

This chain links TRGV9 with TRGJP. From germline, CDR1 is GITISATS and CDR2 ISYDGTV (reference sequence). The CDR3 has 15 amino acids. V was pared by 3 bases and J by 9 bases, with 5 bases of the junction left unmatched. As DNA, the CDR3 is TGTGCCTTGTGGGAGCGGTTGTTGGGCAAAAAAATCAAGGTATTT. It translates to CALWERLLGKKIKVF.

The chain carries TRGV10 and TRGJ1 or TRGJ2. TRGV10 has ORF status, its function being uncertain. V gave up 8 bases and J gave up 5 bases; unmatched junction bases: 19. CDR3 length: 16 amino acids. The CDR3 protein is CAAWDSGGFTDYKKLF. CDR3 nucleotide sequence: TGTGCTGCGTGGGATTCGGGGGGTTTTACGGATTATAAGAAACTCTTT.

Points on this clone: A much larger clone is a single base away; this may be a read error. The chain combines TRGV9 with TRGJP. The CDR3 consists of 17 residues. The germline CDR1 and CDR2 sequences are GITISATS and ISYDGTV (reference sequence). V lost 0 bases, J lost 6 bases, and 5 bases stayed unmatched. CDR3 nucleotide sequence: TGTGCCTTGTGGGAGGTGGGGGGAGAGTTGGGCAAAAAAATCAAGGTATTT. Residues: CALWEVGGELGKKIKVF.

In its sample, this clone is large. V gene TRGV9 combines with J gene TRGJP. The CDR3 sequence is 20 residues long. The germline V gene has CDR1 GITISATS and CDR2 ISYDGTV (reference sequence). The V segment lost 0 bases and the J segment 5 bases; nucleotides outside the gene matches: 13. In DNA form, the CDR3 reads TGTGCCTTGTGGGAGGTGCAGTCGGGGAACAAAGAGTTGGGCAAAAAAATCAAGGTATTT. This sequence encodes CALWEVQSGNKELGKKIKVF.

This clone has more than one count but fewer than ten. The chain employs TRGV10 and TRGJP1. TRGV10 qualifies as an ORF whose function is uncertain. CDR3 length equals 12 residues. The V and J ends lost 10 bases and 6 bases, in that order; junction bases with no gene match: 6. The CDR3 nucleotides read TGTGCTGCGTCTTACCCTGGTTGGTTCAAGATATTT. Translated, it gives CAASYPGWFKIF.